Listed here is a single TCR beta chain. This entry is derived from a study of B cell selection in AIRE deficiency. CDR1 SQVTM and CDR2 ANQGSEA come from the germline V gene. The CDR3 covers 14 residues. V was shortened by 6 bases and J by 1 base, with 15 bases between the two germline ends. Measured with immunoSEQ multiplex PCR; TCRdb has only the in-frame clones, and not every one. The data show 18,000 or so clones, about 92% seen once. The regulatory T cell sort gate was CD4+CD25hiCD127low/negative. The clonotype comes from a human donor in good health. Source material: CD4+CD25+ Tregs sorted from PBMCs. The chain joins TRBV29-1 to TRBJ1-1; D not certain. The CDR3 DNA follows: TGCAGCGTCTGTCGGCCCATATCGAACACTGAAGCTTTCTTT. Translating gives CSVCRPISNTEAFF.